Below are 15 T cell receptor beta chains sequenced from a single sample in a study of blood T cell repertoires in COVID-19. Method: immunoSEQ multiplex PCR; TCRdb's copy keeps in-frame clones and lacks some. The table shows hundreds of thousands of clones, with almost 85% occurring only once. Sequenced: peripheral blood. The source is a man aged 50 or older with active or convalescent COVID-19.

V gene TRBV2 combines with J gene TRBJ1-2, with 7 bases that match TRBD1. Trimming removed 7 bases from V and 2 bases from J; junction bases left unmatched: 10. Germline assignment: CDR1 SNHLY and CDR2 FYNNEI. This CDR3 is 15 amino acids long. The CDR3: CASNLQPGQNYGYTF. CDR3 nucleotides: TGTGCCAGCAATCTCCAACCGGGACAGAACTATGGCTACACCTTC.

The chain couples TRBV27 to TRBJ2-1; weak D call: TRBD2 (5 bases). CDR3 length: 13 amino acids. CDR1 and CDR2 from the germline V gene are MNHEY and SMNVEV (reference sequence). With 3 bases removed from V and 6 bases from J, the gap between germline ends came to 9 bases. The CDR3 bases are TGTGCCAGCAGTTTGGGAGTTCTCAATGAGCAGTTCTTC. Protein product: CASSLGVLNEQFF.

This clone was observed a single time. The chain joins TRBV2 to TRBJ2-5; TRBD2 matches 8 bases. CDR1 SNHLY and CDR2 FYNNEI come from the germline V gene. The CDR3 runs 18 residues. The V segment lost 6 bases and the J segment 4 bases; nucleotides outside the gene matches: 19. The CDR3 nucleotides read TGTGCCAGCAGCTTCCCCGCGGGGGGCCCCGCGGGGTTAGAGACCCAGTACTTC. Translated, it gives CASSFPAGGPAGLETQYF.

The J gene is TRBJ1-5, the V gene TRBV30; D is unresolved. Germline V gene lookup returns CDR1 GTSNPN and CDR2 SVGIG (reference sequence). The CDR3 loop spans 13 amino acids. V lost 1 base, J lost 6 bases, and 10 bases lay in between. The DNA of the CDR3 is TGTGCCTGGAGTGGGGAGGGAGGTCAGCCCCAGCATTTT. Amino acids: CAWSGEGGQPQHF.

The chain uses TRBV18 and TRBJ1-1, with no clear D. The V and J ends lost 2 bases and 5 bases respectively, with 12 bases between them. This CDR3 has 14 residues. The V gene's germline CDR1 is KGHSH and CDR2 LQKENI. As DNA, the CDR3 is TGTGCCAGCTCACCAACATCTTCCGCAACTGAAGCTTTCTTT. Encoded protein: CASSPTSSATEAFF.

V usage is TRBV30 and J usage is TRBJ2-5, with 7 bases identical to TRBD1. Germline CDR1 and CDR2: GTSNPN and SVGIG (reference sequence). This CDR3 comprises 14 residues. V lost 5 bases, J lost 2 bases, and 8 bases stayed unmatched. The CDR3 DNA is TGTGCCTGGGGTCCGGGACAGTTTCAAGAGACCCAGTACTTC. Translated: CAWGPGQFQETQYF.

The chain carries TRBV7-2 and TRBJ1-2, with a weak D call TRBD1 (6 bases). The CDR3 extends over 15 amino acids. Germline V gene data show CDR1 as SGHTA and CDR2 as FQGNSA. Deletions cut 1 base from V and 2 bases from J, with 11 bases between. The CDR3 reads CASSLDSGGNYGYTF. The CDR3 DNA sequence: TGTGCCAGCAGCTTAGATTCGGGGGGCAACTATGGCTACACCTTC.

The V and J genes are TRBV24-1 and TRBJ2-1, with unresolved D. Germline CDR1 is KGHDR and CDR2 is SFDVKD. The CDR3 spans 13 residues. Trimming took off 5 bases at V and 2 bases at J, with 6 bases between the two ends. The DNA for the CDR3 is TGTGCCACCAGTGCAGGCACCTACAATGAGCAGTTCTTC. Encoded protein: CATSAGTYNEQFF.

V gene TRBV20-1 combines with J gene TRBJ2-1; weak D call: TRBD2 (5 bases). This CDR3 is 13 amino acids long. V was cut by 3 bases and J by 6 bases, with 12 bases left in between. The germline gives CDR1 DFQATT, CDR2 SNEGSKA (reference sequence). The CDR3 DNA is TGCAGTGCTAGTAAACTAGTCGCCAATGAGCAGTTCTTC. This translates into CSASKLVANEQFF.

The genes are TRBV20-1 and TRBJ1-1, with D possibly TRBD1 on 6 matching bases. CDR1 is DFQATT, CDR2 SNEGSKA, per germline (reference sequence). V was clipped by 0 bases and J by 11 bases, with 10 bases between them. The CDR3 is 11 amino acids. The CDR3 region is CSAREGGGAFF. CDR3 DNA: TGCAGTGCTAGAGAGGGAGGGGGGGCTTTCTTT.

As regards this clone: Other DNA sequences in this sample translate to the same CDR3. The chain uses TRBV11-2 and TRBJ2-7; TRBD2 is a possible D gene (5 bases). Germline CDR1 is SGHAT and CDR2 is FQNNGV. The CDR3 is 13 residues long. V lost 3 bases, J lost 0 bases, and 6 bases lay in between. The CDR3 sequence: CASSLAGSYEQYF. The CDR3 DNA reads TGTGCCAGCAGCTTGGCGGGCTCCTACGAGCAGTACTTC.

The chain is built from TRBV4-2 and TRBJ1-1; D ambiguous. V was clipped by 0 bases and J by 1 base, with 9 bases between them. CDR1 is LGHNA and CDR2 is YNFKEQ in the germline V gene. The CDR3 totals 15 residues. CDR3 region: CASSQDNGWNTEAFF. The CDR3 region has the DNA TGTGCCAGCAGCCAAGATAACGGTTGGAACACTGAAGCTTTCTTT.

The rearrangement joins TRBV6-2 or TRBV6-3 to TRBJ2-1, with D perhaps matching TRBD2 (6 bases). CDR3 length: 15 residues. Trimming took 7 bases from V and 9 from J, leaving 22 bases between them. The germline gives CDR1 MNHEY, CDR2 SVGEGT. The CDR3 sequence is CASTPTRGPVSEQFF. CDR3 in DNA: TGTGCCAGCACCCCGACTAGGGGCCCAGTTAGTGAGCAGTTCTTC.

The rearrangement uses TRBV9 and TRBJ1-2; D not certain. The V end was cut by 2 bases, the J end by 1 base, with 15 bases between. The CDR3 is 16 residues long. Per the germline V gene, CDR1 is SGDLS and CDR2 is YYNGEE. The DNA of the CDR3 is TGTGCCAGCAGCGTCGGAACAGACAAAATTAACTATGGCTACACCTTC. Encoded protein: CASSVGTDKINYGYTF.

The genes are TRBV28 and TRBJ2-7, with D perhaps matching TRBD2 (7 bases). V shed 6 bases and J shed 3 bases, with 12 bases lying between them. The CDR3 totals 13 residues. Germline V gene sequence: CDR1 MDHEN, CDR2 SYDVKM. In DNA form, the CDR3 reads TGTGCCAGCAGCCGGGGAGGGGGCTACGAGCAGTACTTC. Translated: CASSRGGGYEQYF.